This T cell receptor beta chain is from a study of blood T cell repertoires in COVID-19. Background on the study: Whether acute or convalescent, the COVID-19 samples came from the United States, Italy and Spain. From T cells, B-cell-depleted T cells, or PBMCs came the material, which was cDNA or gDNA.

Trimming cost V 1 base and J 0 bases, with 9 bases left between them. Looked up from germline, CDR1 is LNHNV and CDR2 is YYDKDF (reference sequence). CDR3 length: 15 residues. In the authors' methods: Estimation of nucleated cell counts was performed using reference gene primer amplification. The repertoire was sequenced with immunoSEQ multiplex PCR; TCRdb's copy has only in-frame clones and lacks some. V and J calls and clone size are given by that table; D and trimming were obtained from the DNA. The table has roughly 43,000 clones, 70% to 85% seen once; the top ten hold more than 10%. The sample comprised peripheral blood. The receptor's source is a human donor in a cohort sampled during active COVID-19. The chain is built from TRBV15 and TRBJ1-2; D gene uncertain. CDR3 in DNA: TGTGCCACCAGCAGAGTACTGAGATCTAACTATGGCTACACCTTC. It encodes CATSRVLRSNYGYTF.